This section outlines one TCR beta chain sequence together with its context. This sample was included in a study of blood T cell repertoires in COVID-19. Turning to the study itself: PBMCs, B-cell-depleted T cells, or T cells provided the cDNA or gDNA that made up the material.

The method was immunoSEQ multiplex PCR; TCRdb's version includes in-frame clones alone and lacks a portion of them. The sample records around 390,000 clones, just under 90% being singletons. Donors were grouped by their self-reported clinical history. Germline assignment: CDR1 LNHDA and CDR2 SQIVND (reference sequence). This CDR3 is built from 15 residues. V gave up 5 bases and J gave up 6 bases; unmatched junction bases: 9. This clonotype was sampled from a woman between 45 and 60 years old who had recovered from COVID-19. The chain is built from TRBV19 and TRBJ1-5; 8 nucleotides match TRBD1. Specimen: PBMCs or T cells enriched from blood (not recorded which). In DNA form, the CDR3 reads TGTGCCAGTAGTCCCGGGACAGGCTTTATTCAGCCCCAGCATTTT. Amino acid sequence: CASSPGTGFIQPQHF.